The next 10 T cell receptor beta chains were all read from a single sample in a study of blood T cell repertoires in COVID-19 (dated by TCRdb to the early 2020s). To prepare the library, the immunoSEQ multiplex PCR assay was applied. TCRdb's version of the immuneACCESS table is confined to in-frame rearrangements and falls short of the full clone set. An unresolved V gene accounts for under half of the shortfall where checked; the remainder is of unknown origin. The sample has approximately 200,000 clones on record, approximately 80% of them singletons. The top ten clones comprise about 12% of the sample. The source material was PBMCs or T cells enriched from blood (not recorded which). The receptors here all came from a man aged 35-49 years who had recovered from COVID-19.

The genes are TRBV5-1 and TRBJ1-5; 7 bases are a match to TRBD1. Germline V gene lookup returns CDR1 SGHRS and CDR2 YFSETQ. This CDR3 is 15 amino acids long. V dropped 5 bases and J dropped 1; count of bases not matched to a gene: 6. DNA of the CDR3: TGCGCCAGCAGGAAAGGGGGCGAAAGCAATCAGCCCCAGCATTTT. Residues: CASRKGGESNQPQHF. Combining the CDR3 with reference TRBV5-1 and TRBJ1-5 gives the whole variable domain KAGVTQTPRYLIKTRGQQVTLSCSPISGHRSVSWYQQTPGQGLQFLFEYFSETQRNKGNFPGRFSGRQFSNSRSEMNVSTLELGDSALYLCASRKGGESNQPQHFGDGTRLSIL.

The gene calls are TRBV11-2 and TRBJ2-7; D is perhaps TRBD2 (5 bases). V gave up 1 base and J gave up 0 bases, with 13 bases separating them. The CDR3 loop spans 16 amino acids. CDR1 is SGHAT and CDR2 is FQNNGV in the germline V gene. The CDR3, as DNA: TGTGCCAGCAGCTTAGTGGGAGCGTTCAGCTCCTACGAGCAGTACGTC. Translation gives CASSLVGAFSSYEQYV.

This clone came up once. The chain has TRBV28 and TRBJ2-1; 7 nucleotides line up with TRBD2. The CDR3 consists of 16 residues. Germline V CDR1 and CDR2: MDHEN, SYDVKM. With V trimmed by 3 bases and J by 0 bases, 5 bases remained unmatched. This CDR3 is CASSLFGEGSYNEQFF. The CDR3 DNA is TGTGCCAGCAGTTTGTTCGGGGAGGGCTCCTACAATGAGCAGTTCTTC.

The chain couples TRBV18 to TRBJ1-3; 8 nucleotides line up with TRBD1. CDR1 and CDR2 from the germline V gene are KGHSH and LQKENI. The CDR3 is 18 amino acids. J gave up 2 bases and V 5 bases, and 14 bases lay outside the gene matches. The CDR3: CASSYELPTGVAGNTIYF. CDR3 DNA sequence: TGTGCCAGCTCATATGAATTGCCGACAGGGGTAGCTGGAAACACCATATATTTT.

This clone was seen only a few times. CDR3 coding DNA: TGCGCCAGCAGCTTGTATGGAGACTTGAACACTGAAGCTTTCTTT. Encoded protein: CASSLYGDLNTEAFF. This chain connects TRBV5-1 to TRBJ1-1; no reliable D call. There are 15 residues in the CDR3. V shed 1 base and J shed 0 bases, with 10 bases lying between them. Germline CDR1 reads SGHRS; CDR2 reads YFSETQ.

The chain joins TRBV19 to TRBJ2-1; D is unresolved. The CDR3 has 12 residues. The V gene lost 4 bases and the J gene lost 4 bases, with 5 bases spanning the gap. The germline CDR1 and CDR2 sequences are LNHDA and SQIVND (reference sequence). DNA for the CDR3: TGTGCCAGTAGTACACAATACAATGAGCAGTTCTTC. Translating gives CASSTQYNEQFF.

V is TRBV19 and J is TRBJ1-4; 9 bases are shared with TRBD1. Germline CDR1 LNHDA, CDR2 SQIVND (reference sequence). With V trimmed by 3 bases and J by 5 bases, 4 bases remained unmatched. This CDR3 has 15 amino acids. The CDR3 DNA follows: TGTGCCAGTAGTATGCCTGACAGGGGGAATGAAAAACTGTTTTTT. Translated, it gives CASSMPDRGNEKLFF.

The rearrangement links TRBV9 to TRBJ1-2; 7 bases match TRBD1. Losses at the gene ends were 6 bases for V and 5 bases for J; bases not matched to a gene: 13. The CDR3 length is 15 residues. In germline, CDR1 is SGDLS, CDR2 YYNGEE. CDR3 loop: CASTLGSGQYYGYTF. The CDR3 nucleotides are TGTGCCAGCACTTTAGGGTCGGGACAGTATTATGGCTACACCTTC.

V and J are TRBV7-2 and TRBJ2-5; D perhaps matches TRBD2 (6 bases). From germline, CDR1 is SGHTA and CDR2 FQGNSA. The CDR3 runs 15 residues. The V and J ends lost 1 base and 5 bases respectively, with 14 bases between them. As DNA, the CDR3 is TGTGCCAGCAGCTTAGTGATGGGGGGAAGGGAGACCCAGTACTTC. It translates to CASSLVMGGRETQYF. The variable domain in full, completed from reference TRBV7-2 and TRBJ2-5, reads GAGVSQSPSNKVTEKGKDVELRCDPISGHTALYWYRQSLGQGLEFLIYFQGNSAPDKSGLPSDRFSAERTGGSVSTLTIQRTQQEDSAVYLCASSLVMGGRETQYFGPGTRLLVL.

The table lists this clone with a few counts. V and J are TRBV9 and TRBJ2-7, with 9 positions matching TRBD2. The CDR3 extends over 16 amino acids. The germline gives CDR1 SGDLS, CDR2 YYNGEE. J was trimmed by 3 bases and V by 5 bases; bases with no gene match: 12. This chain's CDR3 is CASSLSPAGGLYEQYF. CDR3 bases: TGTGCCAGCAGTTTGTCCCCGGCGGGGGGGCTCTACGAGCAGTACTTC.